The TCR beta chain under discussion was sequenced for a study of T cell responses to AZD1222 COVID-19 vaccine. The study, taken as a whole, reports: Only after the peak T cell response were repertoires sampled. Nearly half of unique spike-specific TCRs reportedly avoided B.1.351 and B.1.1.7 mutated regions. There were mostly white British donors and more females than males, and clonal diversity was possibly underestimated.

This CDR3 comprises 12 residues. Germline V lookup: CDR1 SNHLY, CDR2 FYNNEI. The V end lost 9 bases, the J end lost 1 base, and 9 bases lay between the germline ends. Assay: immunoSEQ multiplex PCR; the TCRdb copy retains only in-frame clones and omits some. Counted here are roughly 100,000 clones, over 90% occurring once; the ten biggest clones make up approximately 5%. This clone was seen more than once but under ten times. Its antigen is unidentified. The receptor was derived from an adult in good health. Sequenced material: peripheral blood, taken on day 0 of AZD1222 vaccination. The V call is TRBV2, the J call TRBJ2-5; TRBD2 is a possible D gene (5 bases). CDR3 residues: CARGVAQETQYF. The DNA of the CDR3 is TGTGCCAGGGGAGTGGCCCAAGAGACCCAGTACTTC.